Included here is one TCR beta chain sequence, with context. As yet, its antigen is unknown. The data stem from a study of OX40 agonist ivuxolimab in advanced cancers. Overall study context: The treatment was a fully human IgG2 OX40 agonist, ivuxolimab. Dosing consisted of intravenous ivuxolimab at 0.01 to 10 mg/kg every 2 weeks.

Germline values: CDR1 ENHRY, CDR2 SYGVKD. V lost 4 bases and J lost 3; bases outside the gene matches: 4. The CDR3 is made up of 15 amino acids. The repertoire was sequenced with immunoSEQ multiplex PCR; TCRdb's copy has only in-frame clones and lacks some. The data show 70,000 to 95,000 clones, about 90% seen once. Whole-study findings and limits: Averaged across samples, CD8+ T cells carried more expanded clones than CD4+ did.

The chain joins TRBV10-3 to TRBJ1-5; 9 bases are a match to TRBD1. The sample was CD4+ or CD8+ T cells sorted from blood, taken in a trial of the OX40 agonist ivuxolimab. This sequence originates from an adult with an advanced solid tumor such as melanoma, head and neck, liver or kidney cancer. The CDR3 here is CAISATGGSNQPQHF. CDR3 sequence (DNA): TGTGCCATCAGTGCGACAGGGGGATCCAATCAGCCCCAGCATTTT.